What follows are 13 T cell receptor beta chains derived from one specimen sequenced in a study of Ad26.COV2.S vaccination and SARS-CoV-2 variants. This table comes from immunoSEQ multiplex PCR, and its TCRdb copy is limited to in-frame clones, with some not included. Of some 480,000 clones listed, roughly 89% are singletons. Indicated treatment: 15 to 20 received Ad26.COV2.S at low or high dose, single or two shots; roughly five received placebo; per-sample allocation not given. Collection of samples fell on day 63 after the first vaccine or placebo injection. Specimen: peripheral blood, collected in a trial of Ad26.COV2.S vaccine versus placebo. The receptor set was obtained from a person between 18 and 59 years old who received the Ad26.COV2.S COVID-19 vaccine or a placebo.

This clone showed up just once. The V gene is TRBV4-3, the J gene TRBJ2-7; 7 nucleotides match TRBD1. Germline V gene data show CDR1 as LGHNA and CDR2 as YSLEER. J was trimmed by 0 bases and V by 4 bases; bases with no gene match: 3. CDR3 length equals 14 residues. The CDR3 region has the DNA TGCGCCAGCAGCCGGACAGGAAGCTCCTACGAGCAGTACTTC. It yields the protein CASSRTGSSYEQYF.

This chain joins TRBV19 and TRBJ1-4; 7 nucleotides match TRBD1. The CDR3 covers 19 residues. V was pared by 5 bases and J by 0 bases, with 15 bases of the junction left unmatched. From germline, CDR1 is LNHDA and CDR2 SQIVND (reference sequence). Here the CDR3 reads CASSSTSGQRSATNEKLFF. In DNA form, the CDR3 reads TGTGCCAGTAGTTCCACTTCGGGACAGCGGAGTGCAACTAATGAAAAACTGTTTTTT.

This sequence joins TRBV6-5 and TRBJ2-2, with D perhaps matching TRBD2 (6 bases). The CDR3 runs to 14 residues. CDR1 and CDR2 (germline): MNHEY, SVGAGI. V shed 6 bases and J shed 1 base, with 9 bases lying between them. The CDR3 DNA follows: TGTGCCAGCAGGGATAGCGGGAACACCGGGGAGCTGTTTTTT. This encodes CASRDSGNTGELFF.

CDR3 in amino acids: CSVAGIYSHEQYF. DNA of the CDR3: TGCAGCGTTGCGGGTATTTACAGTCACGAGCAGTACTTC. The chain joins TRBV29-1 to TRBJ2-7; D call uncertain. The CDR3 sequence is 13 residues long. CDR1 SQVTM and CDR2 ANQGSEA come from the germline V gene. V gave up 4 bases and J gave up 5 bases, with 15 bases separating them.

The chain recombines TRBV4-3 with TRBJ1-2, with D possibly being TRBD1 (6 bases). Germline V gives CDR1 LGHNA, CDR2 YSLEER. Trimming shortened V by 3 bases and J by 0 bases, and 20 bases separated the two germline ends. The CDR3 extends over 18 amino acids. The CDR3 sequence: CASSQAGFGTSTNYGYTF. The CDR3 DNA reads as TGCGCCAGCAGCCAGGCAGGGTTTGGGACATCAACTAACTATGGCTACACCTTC.

This chain links TRBV7-3 with TRBJ2-7; D not certain. The germline V and J ends were trimmed by 5 bases and 2 bases, with 16 bases remaining between them. The CDR3 spans 15 residues. The V gene's germline CDR1 is SGHTA and CDR2 FQGTGA. The CDR3 sequence is CASSLQGPAAYEQYF. The CDR3 DNA reads as TGTGCCAGCAGCCTACAAGGACCGGCCGCCTACGAGCAGTACTTC.

The chain joins TRBV6-4 to TRBJ1-2; unclear D gene. V lost 8 bases and J lost 0, with 16 bases in between. Germline CDR1 reads MRHNA; CDR2 reads SNTAGT. The CDR3 is 15 residues long. In DNA form, the CDR3 reads TGTGCCAGCTCGCCCAGCGGCAGGACTAACTATGGCTACACCTTC. It codes for CASSPSGRTNYGYTF.

The chain uses TRBV30 and TRBJ1-2; TRBD1 might be the D (6 bases). The CDR3 contains 14 residues. Deletions cut 0 bases from V and 8 bases from J, with 16 bases between. Germline V lookup: CDR1 GTSNPN, CDR2 SVGIG (reference sequence). The CDR3 DNA reads TGTGCCTGGAGTGTACTGACAGGAGGGACGGGCTACACCTTC. Translation gives CAWSVLTGGTGYTF.

This chain links TRBV27 with TRBJ2-7; 15 nucleotides align to TRBD2. Germline V gene lookup returns CDR1 MNHEY and CDR2 SMNVEV (reference sequence). Losses at the gene ends were 3 bases for V and 6 bases for J; bases not matched to a gene: 12. The CDR3 covers 18 residues. CDR3 bases: TGTGCCAGCAGTTTGACGGGACTAGCGGGAGGTCCCCCACGCGAGCAGTACTTC. Protein product: CASSLTGLAGGPPREQYF.

This chain links TRBV6-5 with TRBJ2-1; D unclear. Germline V gene sequence: CDR1 MNHEY, CDR2 SVGAGI. V lost 10 bases and J 6 bases, leaving 10 bases between the germline ends. The CDR3 has 11 residues. The DNA for the CDR3 is TGTGCCACTTTTAGCTCCAATGAGCAGTTCTTC. As protein: CATFSSNEQFF.

The table lists this clone with a count of one. This chain connects TRBV14 to TRBJ2-1, with 7 bases matching TRBD2. V was pared by 0 bases and J by 3 bases, with 2 bases of the junction left unmatched. Germline CDR1 and CDR2: SGHDN and FVKESK. The CDR3 sequence is 15 residues long. CDR3 DNA sequence: TGTGCCAGCAGCCAAGATCCTAGCGGCTACAATGAGCAGTTCTTC. Amino acid sequence: CASSQDPSGYNEQFF.

This chain links TRBV4-2 with TRBJ2-1, with 9 bases identical to TRBD2. V gave up 0 bases and J gave up 9 bases; unmatched junction bases: 6. This CDR3 region has 15 residues. Germline V gene sequence: CDR1 LGHNA, CDR2 YNFKEQ. In nucleotides, the CDR3 is TGTGCCAGCAGCCAAGAAAGGCGGCGGGAGGGTGAGCAGTTCTTC. Its protein is CASSQERRREGEQFF.

The V call is TRBV9, the J call TRBJ2-7; 13 bases agree with TRBD2. V lost 4 bases to trimming and J lost 1 base; unmatched junction nucleotides: 2. The CDR3 loop spans 15 amino acids. Germline V gene lookup returns CDR1 SGDLS and CDR2 YYNGEE. CDR3 sequence reads: CASSKGLAGSYEQYF. The CDR3 DNA is TGTGCCAGCAGCAAGGGACTAGCGGGGTCCTACGAGCAGTACTTC.